Shown below are 15 T cell receptor beta chains from a single sample sequenced in a study of long-term antiretroviral therapy in people with HIV. The assay, immunoSEQ v3.0, was run at survey level. Data came from immunoSEQ multiplex PCR; TCRdb stores just in-frame clones and leaves some out. The repertoire consists of 20,000 to 25,000 clones, with 81% occurring once and the leading ten covering less than 9.5%. This material consisted of unsorted PBMCs, taken 1.5 years after starting antiretroviral therapy. The receptor set was obtained from a man aged 30 to 45 with HIV.

This clone has just one count. The chain is built from TRBV10-3 and TRBJ1-2, with D unclear. The germline V gene has CDR1 ENHRY and CDR2 SYGVKD. The CDR3 has 15 residues. V lost 3 bases and J 7 bases, leaving 18 bases between the germline ends. CDR3 sequence reads: CAISDLDGTLGGYTF. The CDR3 DNA sequence: TGTGCCATCAGTGACTTGGACGGAACCCTCGGTGGCTACACCTTC.

V and J are TRBV7-9 and TRBJ2-2; D remains ambiguous. This CDR3 is built from 16 residues. Germline lookup yields CDR1 SEHNR and CDR2 FQNEAQ (reference sequence). V was pared by 0 bases and J by 1 base, with 9 bases between. CDR3 protein: CASSLATGQNTGELFF. DNA for the CDR3: TGTGCCAGCAGCTTAGCTACCGGGCAGAACACCGGGGAGCTGTTTTTT. The whole variable domain, filled in from reference TRBV7-9 and TRBJ2-2, reads DTGVSQNPRHKITKRGQNVTFRCDPISEHNRLYWYRQTLGQGPEFLTYFQNEAQLEKSRLLSDRFSAERPKGSFSTLEIQRTEQGDSAMYLCASSLATGQNTGELFFGEGSRLTVL.

This chain connects TRBV19 to TRBJ1-2; 7 positions agree with TRBD1. This CDR3 spans 14 amino acids. V gave up 7 bases and J gave up 6 bases; unmatched junction bases: 11. The germline V gene has CDR1 LNHDA and CDR2 SQIVND (reference sequence). The CDR3 loop reads CASTPNRQGNGYTF. CDR3 sequence (DNA): TGTGCCAGTACCCCAAATCGACAGGGCAATGGCTACACCTTC.

The genes are TRBV6-1 and TRBJ2-7; maybe TRBD1 (6 bases). The ends were cut back, 6 bases at V and 2 bases at J, with 14 bases in the middle. The CDR3 totals 14 residues. Germline V gives CDR1 MNHNS, CDR2 SASEGT. The CDR3 sequence: CASSRDTAAYEQYF. CDR3 bases: TGTGCCAGCAGCCGGGACACCGCTGCCTACGAGCAGTACTTC.

Here the CDR3 reads CASSVVGQGGYNEQFF. As DNA, the CDR3 is TGTGCCAGCAGCGTAGTTGGACAGGGCGGCTACAATGAGCAGTTCTTC. V usage is TRBV9 and J usage is TRBJ2-1; 8 bases are a match to TRBD1. Per the germline V gene, CDR1 is SGDLS and CDR2 is YYNGEE. The CDR3 is made up of 16 amino acids. V lost 0 bases to trimming and J lost 3 bases; unmatched junction nucleotides: 5.

V usage is TRBV6-1 and J usage is TRBJ2-7; no firm D call. Germline V gene lookup returns CDR1 MNHNS and CDR2 SASEGT. V gave up 6 bases and J gave up 1 base, with 16 bases separating them. The CDR3 length is 15 residues. The chain's CDR3 is CASRSGRVGSYEQYF. In nucleotides, the CDR3 is TGTGCCAGCAGATCCGGAAGGGTAGGGTCCTACGAGCAGTACTTC.

This clone ranks as large (0.1 to 1%). This chain links TRBV7-2 with TRBJ2-1, with 15 bases identical to TRBD2. Germline V CDR1 and CDR2: SGHTA, FQGNSA. CDR3 length: 19 amino acids. The J segment lost 12 bases and the V segment lost 2 bases, leaving 17 bases of the junction unmatched. CDR3 in amino acids: CASSLRGAGTSGGLGGQFF. The CDR3 bases are TGTGCCAGCAGCTTAAGAGGGGCGGGGACTAGCGGGGGGTTAGGTGGGCAGTTCTTC.

The chain carries TRBV29-1 and TRBJ1-5; possibly TRBD1 for D (5 bases). CDR1 and CDR2 (germline): SQVTM, ANQGSEA. V lost 3 bases, J lost 7 bases, and 13 bases lay in between. The CDR3 spans 13 residues. CDR3 amino acids: CSVDSGEGQPQHF. CDR3 coding DNA: TGCAGCGTTGATTCGGGGGAGGGACAGCCCCAGCATTTT.

This clone was found once. The chain joins TRBV29-1 to TRBJ2-2; D gene uncertain. Germline CDR1 SQVTM, CDR2 ANQGSEA. This CDR3 region has 13 residues. With 2 bases removed from V and 1 base from J, the gap between germline ends came to 5 bases. This chain's CDR3 is CSVETGNTGELFF. The CDR3 region has the DNA TGCAGCGTTGAAACGGGGAACACCGGGGAGCTGTTTTTT.

This rearrangement joins TRBV5-3 to TRBJ2-7; D gene ambiguous. TRBV5-3 is noted as an ORF with a role that remains uncertain. CDR3 size: 15 residues. The V end was cut by 3 bases, the J end by 0 bases, with 13 bases between. CDR3 amino acids: CARSSGPNSSYEQYF. The DNA of the CDR3 is TGTGCCAGAAGCTCCGGGCCCAACAGCTCCTACGAGCAGTACTTC.

J is TRBJ2-7 and V is TRBV2; TRBD1 aligns across 9 bases. The V and J ends lost 8 bases and 4 bases, in that order; junction bases with no gene match: 9. Germline V CDR1 and CDR2: SNHLY, FYNNEI. The CDR3 is made up of 14 amino acids. The CDR3 bases are TGTGCCAGCGTATTGGGACAGGGTTTTTACGAGCAGTACTTC. This translates into CASVLGQGFYEQYF. The variable domain in full, completed from reference TRBV2 and TRBJ2-7, reads EPEVTQTPSHQVTQMGQEVILRCVPISNHLYFYWYRQILGQKVEFLVSFYNNEISEKSEIFDDQFSVERPDGSNFTLKIRSTKLEDSAMYFCASVLGQGFYEQYFGPGTRLTVT.

The gene calls are TRBV27 and TRBJ2-7; 8 nucleotides align to TRBD2. The V segment lost 6 bases and the J segment 5 bases; nucleotides outside the gene matches: 12. The length of the CDR3 is 15 residues. Germline values: CDR1 MNHEY, CDR2 SMNVEV (reference sequence). CDR3 residues: CASRSGLDAFDEQYF. The CDR3 bases are TGTGCCAGCAGATCGGGACTAGACGCTTTCGACGAGCAGTACTTC.

The genes are TRBV7-2 and TRBJ2-1; 8 positions agree with TRBD2. Germline CDR1 and CDR2: SGHTA and FQGNSA. The J segment lost 6 bases and the V segment lost 3 bases, leaving 7 bases of the junction unmatched. This CDR3 has 15 amino acids. CDR3: CASSLSGRKGNEQFF. CDR3 sequence (DNA): TGTGCCAGCAGCTTGAGCGGGAGAAAAGGCAATGAGCAGTTCTTC.

Points on this clone: Other nucleotide sequences from this sample produce the same CDR3. The V and J genes are TRBV7-9 and TRBJ2-2; D is unclear. The CDR3 is 14 amino acids. The germline V gene has CDR1 SEHNR and CDR2 FQNEAQ (reference sequence). V lost 5 bases and J 0 bases, leaving 7 bases between the germline ends. The CDR3 here is CASSPGPNTGELFF. CDR3 nucleotide sequence: TGTGCCAGCAGCCCGGGCCCGAACACCGGGGAGCTGTTTTTT. Complete variable domain (other parts from reference TRBV7-9 and TRBJ2-2): DTGVSQNPRHKITKRGQNVTFRCDPISEHNRLYWYRQTLGQGPEFLTYFQNEAQLEKSRLLSDRFSAERPKGSFSTLEIQRTEQGDSAMYLCASSPGPNTGELFFGEGSRLTVL.

The CDR3 DNA reads as TGCAGCGTCAACCCTGGATTCGGGTCAGATACGCAGTATTTT. Its protein is CSVNPGFGSDTQYF. The chain is built from TRBV29-1 and TRBJ2-3; D call uncertain. CDR3 size: 14 residues. V was cut by 6 bases and J by 4 bases, with 17 bases left in between. Looked up from germline, CDR1 is SQVTM and CDR2 is ANQGSEA.